The 2 T cell receptor beta chains below were found in one sample sequenced in a study of long-term antiretroviral therapy in people with HIV. Researchers report immunoSEQ v3.0 was run at survey level. TCRdb keeps only in-frame clones here, not all; method: immunoSEQ multiplex PCR. The sample lists some 16,000 clones, 75% to 85% seen once, with about a fifth in the top ten. Material: unsorted PBMCs, obtained 2.1 years after starting antiretroviral therapy. Receptors were obtained from a man in his forties or fifties with HIV.

This clone was detected only once. The genes are TRBV2 and TRBJ2-5; D is uncertain. Germline values: CDR1 SNHLY, CDR2 FYNNEI. The CDR3 extends over 11 amino acids. Trimming took off 5 bases at V and 5 bases at J, with 6 bases between the two ends. The CDR3 sequence is CASSKQETQYF. The CDR3 nucleotides read TGTGCCAGCAGTAAACAGGAGACCCAGTACTTC.

The chain combines TRBV4-1 with TRBJ2-1; weak D call: TRBD2 (7 bases). Trimming left V 6 bases short and J 7 bases short, with 22 bases between. This CDR3 has 16 residues. Germline CDR1 reads MGHRA; CDR2 reads YSYEKL. The CDR3 sequence: CASSPHPGGPGNEQFF. DNA for the CDR3: TGCGCCAGCAGTCCTCATCCGGGGGGCCCTGGGAATGAGCAGTTCTTC.